This T cell receptor beta chain was obtained from a study of CD8 T cells in Susac syndrome. Study findings and constraints: The study recognized that the number of individuals in its TCR sequencing and HLA analysis was relatively small.

Worth noting for this clonotype: Its antigen is not known.

Trimming at V came to 5 bases and at J to 2 bases, leaving 6 bases not matched to a gene. Looked up from germline, CDR1 is SGHVS and CDR2 is FNYEAQ. The CDR3 spans 15 residues. Reverse transcription of about 0.5 to 1 ug RNA used random hexamers. By means of immunoSEQ multiplex PCR, TCR beta CDR3 spanning 54 Vbeta and 13 Jbeta underwent amplification. TCRdb called the immunoSEQ multiplex PCR reads again in MiXCR, with one record for every CDR3 protein. The sample shows 150,000 to 190,000 distinct CDR3 sequences, 85% to 95% of them seen only once. Sequencing of TCR beta covered CD8+ and CD4+ T cells obtained from blood.

The rearrangement joins TRBV7-6 to TRBJ2-7; TRBD1 matches at 10 bases. Sequenced: CD8+ T cells from PBMCs. This clonotype was sampled from a human donor with multiple sclerosis. CDR3 residues: CASSPRGTGAYEQYF. CDR3 coding DNA: TGTGCCAGCAGCCCGCGTGGGACAGGGGCCTACGAGCAGTACTTC. The variable domain in full, completed from reference TRBV7-6 and TRBJ2-7, reads GAGVSQSPRYKVTKRGQDVALRCDPISGHVSLYWYRQALGQGPEFLTYFNYEAQQDKSGLPNDRFSAERPEGSISTLTIQRTEQRDSAMYRCASSPRGTGAYEQYFGPGTRLTVT.